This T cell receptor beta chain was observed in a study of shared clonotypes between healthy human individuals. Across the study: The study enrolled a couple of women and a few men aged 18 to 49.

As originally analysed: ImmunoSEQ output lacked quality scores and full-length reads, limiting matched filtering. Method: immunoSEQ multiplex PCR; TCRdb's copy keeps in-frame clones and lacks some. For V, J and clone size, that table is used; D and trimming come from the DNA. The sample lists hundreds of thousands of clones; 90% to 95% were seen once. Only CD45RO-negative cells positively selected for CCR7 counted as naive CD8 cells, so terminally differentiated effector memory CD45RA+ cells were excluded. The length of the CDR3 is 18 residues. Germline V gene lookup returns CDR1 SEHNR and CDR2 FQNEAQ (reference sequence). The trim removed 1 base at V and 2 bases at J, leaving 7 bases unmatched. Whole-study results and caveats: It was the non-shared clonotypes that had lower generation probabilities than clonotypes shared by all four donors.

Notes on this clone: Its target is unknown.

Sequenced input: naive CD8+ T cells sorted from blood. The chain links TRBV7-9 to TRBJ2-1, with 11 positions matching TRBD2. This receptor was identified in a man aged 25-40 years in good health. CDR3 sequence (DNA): TGTGCCAGCAGCTTAGGTACCCTAGCGGGGGGCACCTACAATGAGCAGTTCTTC. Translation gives CASSLGTLAGGTYNEQFF.